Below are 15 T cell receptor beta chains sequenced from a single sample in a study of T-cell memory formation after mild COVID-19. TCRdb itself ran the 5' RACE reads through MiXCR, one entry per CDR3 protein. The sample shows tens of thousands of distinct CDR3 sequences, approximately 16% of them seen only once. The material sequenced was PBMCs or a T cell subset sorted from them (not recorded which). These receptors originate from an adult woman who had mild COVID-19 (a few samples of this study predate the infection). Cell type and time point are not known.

The CDR3 region is CSATGRSSYEQYF. DNA for the CDR3: TGCAGTGCTACCGGACGGAGCTCCTACGAGCAGTACTTC. V gene TRBV20-1 combines with J gene TRBJ2-7; no firm D call. Between the trimmed V and J ends, which lost 4 bases and 0 bases, there was a span of 10 bases. The germline gives CDR1 DFQATT, CDR2 SNEGSKA (reference sequence). The CDR3 is made up of 13 amino acids.

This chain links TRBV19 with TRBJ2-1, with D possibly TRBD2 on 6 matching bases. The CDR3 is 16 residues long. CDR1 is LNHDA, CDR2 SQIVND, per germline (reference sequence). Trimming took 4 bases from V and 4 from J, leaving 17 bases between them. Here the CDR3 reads CASSTMEGIWYNEQFF. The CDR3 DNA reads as TGTGCCAGTAGTACGATGGAGGGGATCTGGTACAATGAGCAGTTCTTC.

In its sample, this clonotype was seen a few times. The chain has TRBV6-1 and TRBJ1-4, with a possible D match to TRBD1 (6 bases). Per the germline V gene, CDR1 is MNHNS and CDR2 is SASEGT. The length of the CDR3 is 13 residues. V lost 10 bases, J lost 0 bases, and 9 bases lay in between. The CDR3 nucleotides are TGTGCCACAAACAGGGCAACTAATGAAAAACTGTTTTTT. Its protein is CATNRATNEKLFF.

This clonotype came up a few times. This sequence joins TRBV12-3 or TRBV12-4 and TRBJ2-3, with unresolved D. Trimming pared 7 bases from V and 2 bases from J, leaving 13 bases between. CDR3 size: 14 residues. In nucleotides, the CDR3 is TGTGCCAGCAACCCCTTGGGGAACACAGATACGCAGTATTTT. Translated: CASNPLGNTDTQYF.

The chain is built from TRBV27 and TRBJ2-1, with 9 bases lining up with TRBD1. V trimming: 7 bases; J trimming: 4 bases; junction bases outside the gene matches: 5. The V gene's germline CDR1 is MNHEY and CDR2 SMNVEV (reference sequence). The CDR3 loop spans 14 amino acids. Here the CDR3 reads CASTTGTGYNEQFF. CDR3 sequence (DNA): TGTGCCAGCACAACCGGGACAGGGTACAATGAGCAGTTCTTC.

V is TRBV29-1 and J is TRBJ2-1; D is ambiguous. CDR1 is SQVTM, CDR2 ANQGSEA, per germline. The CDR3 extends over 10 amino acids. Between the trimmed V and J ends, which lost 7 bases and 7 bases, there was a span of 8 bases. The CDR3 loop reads CSGVVNEQFF. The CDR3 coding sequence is TGCAGCGGGGTAGTGAATGAGCAGTTCTTC.

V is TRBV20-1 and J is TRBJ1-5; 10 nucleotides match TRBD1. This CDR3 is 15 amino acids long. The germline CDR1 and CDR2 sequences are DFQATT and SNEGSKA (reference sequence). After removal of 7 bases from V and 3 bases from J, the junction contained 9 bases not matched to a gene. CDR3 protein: CSGAAGTGDNQPQHF. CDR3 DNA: TGCAGTGGGGCGGCAGGGACAGGGGACAATCAGCCCCAGCATTTT.

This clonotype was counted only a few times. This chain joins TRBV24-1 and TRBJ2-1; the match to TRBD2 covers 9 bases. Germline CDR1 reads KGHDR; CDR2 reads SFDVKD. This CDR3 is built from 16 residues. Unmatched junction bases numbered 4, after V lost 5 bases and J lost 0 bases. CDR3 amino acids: CATSGSGGFSYNEQFF. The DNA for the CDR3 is TGTGCCACCAGTGGAAGCGGGGGGTTCTCCTACAATGAGCAGTTCTTC.

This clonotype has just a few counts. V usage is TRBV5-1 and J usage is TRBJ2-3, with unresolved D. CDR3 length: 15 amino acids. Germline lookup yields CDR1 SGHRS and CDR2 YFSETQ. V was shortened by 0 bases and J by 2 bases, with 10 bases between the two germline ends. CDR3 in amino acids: CASSLGDPVTDTQYF. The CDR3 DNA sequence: TGCGCCAGCAGCTTGGGAGACCCGGTCACAGATACGCAGTATTTT.

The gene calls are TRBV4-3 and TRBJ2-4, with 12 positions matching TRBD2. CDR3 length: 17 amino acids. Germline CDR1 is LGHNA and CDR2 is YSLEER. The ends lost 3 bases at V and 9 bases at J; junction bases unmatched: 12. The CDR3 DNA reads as TGCGCCAGCAGCCAGGGACTAGCGGGTCTTAGGAACGGCATTCAGTACTTC. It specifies CASSQGLAGLRNGIQYF.

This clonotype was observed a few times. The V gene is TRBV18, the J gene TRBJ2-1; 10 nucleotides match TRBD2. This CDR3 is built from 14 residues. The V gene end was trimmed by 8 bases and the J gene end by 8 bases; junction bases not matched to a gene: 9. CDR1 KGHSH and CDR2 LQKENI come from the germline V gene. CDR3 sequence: CASQLLAGGHEQFF. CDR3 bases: TGTGCCAGCCAACTATTAGCGGGGGGCCATGAGCAGTTCTTC.

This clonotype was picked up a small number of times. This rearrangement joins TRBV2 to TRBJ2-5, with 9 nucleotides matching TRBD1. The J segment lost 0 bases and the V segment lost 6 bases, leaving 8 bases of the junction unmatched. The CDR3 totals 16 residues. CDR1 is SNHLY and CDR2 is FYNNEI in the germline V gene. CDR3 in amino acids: CASREGQGRYQETQYF. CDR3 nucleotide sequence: TGTGCCAGCAGGGAGGGACAGGGACGGTACCAAGAGACCCAGTACTTC. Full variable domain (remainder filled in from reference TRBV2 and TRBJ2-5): EPEVTQTPSHQVTQMGQEVILRCVPISNHLYFYWYRQILGQKVEFLVSFYNNEISEKSEIFDDQFSVERPDGSNFTLKIRSTKLEDSAMYFCASREGQGRYQETQYFGPGTRLLVL.

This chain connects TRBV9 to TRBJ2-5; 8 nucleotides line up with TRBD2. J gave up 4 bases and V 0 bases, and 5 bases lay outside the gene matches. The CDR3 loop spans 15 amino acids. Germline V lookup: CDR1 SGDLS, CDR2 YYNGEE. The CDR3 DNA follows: TGTGCCAGCAGCGTAGGACTAGCGCGGGGAGAGACCCAGTACTTC. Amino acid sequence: CASSVGLARGETQYF.

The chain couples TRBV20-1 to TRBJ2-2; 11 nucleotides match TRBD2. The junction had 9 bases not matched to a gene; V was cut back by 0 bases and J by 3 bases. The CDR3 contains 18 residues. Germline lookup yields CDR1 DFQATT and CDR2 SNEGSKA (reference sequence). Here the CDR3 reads CSARDPFLSGGDTGELFF. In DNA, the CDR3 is TGCAGTGCTAGAGATCCCTTTCTTAGCGGGGGGGACACCGGGGAGCTGTTTTTT.

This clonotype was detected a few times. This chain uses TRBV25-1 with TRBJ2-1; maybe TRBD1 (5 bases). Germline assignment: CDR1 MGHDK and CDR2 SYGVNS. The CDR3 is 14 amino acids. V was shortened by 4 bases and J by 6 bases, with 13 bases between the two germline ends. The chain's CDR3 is CASSGSGWINEQFF. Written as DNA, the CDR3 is TGTGCCAGCAGTGGCTCAGGGTGGATCAATGAGCAGTTCTTC.